Each of the 5 T cell receptor beta chains below was sequenced from the same sample in a study of technical replicates of blood from a few donors. Using immunoSEQ multiplex PCR, the repertoire was profiled, and TCRdb retains in-frame clones only, with some absent. This sample has tens of thousands of clones, with roughly 90% found just once. The sequencing sample was made of PBMCs. The receptors originated from a human donor in good health. Some clones in this sample may be carry-over from other donors' samples.

This clone appeared a single time. V gene TRBV11-3 combines with J gene TRBJ2-1; D ambiguous. V lost 4 bases to trimming and J lost 7 bases, with 8 bases between them. CDR1 and CDR2 from the germline V gene are SGHNT and YENEEA. CDR3 length: 12 amino acids. CDR3 nucleotide sequence: TGTGCCAGCAGCTCCACGGGTAATGAGCAGTTCTTC. As protein: CASSSTGNEQFF.

The rearrangement links TRBV7-9 to TRBJ2-7; 9 nucleotides line up with TRBD1. CDR3 length: 15 amino acids. The V segment lost 0 bases and the J segment 3 bases; nucleotides outside the gene matches: 3. CDR1 SEHNR and CDR2 FQNEAQ come from the germline V gene (reference sequence). The DNA of the CDR3 is TGTGCCAGCAGCTTAGCTAGACAGGGGGGCTACGAGCAGTACTTC. Translation gives CASSLARQGGYEQYF. The whole variable domain, filled in from reference TRBV7-9 and TRBJ2-7, reads DTGVSQNPRHKITKRGQNVTFRCDPISEHNRLYWYRQTLGQGPEFLTYFQNEAQLEKSRLLSDRFSAERPKGSFSTLEIQRTEQGDSAMYLCASSLARQGGYEQYFGPGTRLTVT.

This chain connects TRBV5-1 to TRBJ1-4; D may be TRBD1 (6 bases). CDR1 is SGHRS, CDR2 YFSETQ, per germline. The CDR3 has 14 residues. Trimming removed 3 bases from V and 6 bases from J, with 12 bases in between. The CDR3 DNA reads TGCGCCAGCAGCTCCAGGGGTGCGGATGAAAAACTGTTTTTT. Protein: CASSSRGADEKLFF.

By its share, this clone is medium-sized. CDR3 nucleotide sequence: TGCGCCAGCAGCCTCACCGGGGGGAGGGTCTCACCCCTCCACTTT. It specifies CASSLTGGRVSPLHF. The rearrangement links TRBV4-1 to TRBJ1-6, with D perhaps matching TRBD1 (5 bases). The CDR3 length is 15 residues. The V and J ends lost 4 bases and 10 bases respectively, with 17 bases between them. From germline, CDR1 is MGHRA and CDR2 YSYEKL.

The rearrangement links TRBV29-1 to TRBJ1-2; possibly TRBD1 for D (5 bases). The CDR3 spans 11 residues. Germline loops: CDR1 SQVTM, CDR2 ANQGSEA. The CDR3 loop is CSGGDSYGYTF. As DNA, the CDR3 is TGCAGTGGGGGGGATTCGTATGGCTACACCTTC. The variable domain in full, completed from reference TRBV29-1 and TRBJ1-2, reads SAVISQKPSRDICQRGTSLTIQCQVDSQVTMMFWYRQQPGQSLTLIATANQGSEATYESGFVIDKFPISRPNLTFSTLTVSNMSPEDSSIYLCSGGDSYGYTFGSGTRLTVV.